What follows is one T cell receptor beta chain and its context. Its antigen is as yet unknown. This entry belongs to a study of somatic mutations in cytotoxic T cells in rheumatoid arthritis. Broader study findings: With age, CD8+ clonality increased in rheumatoid arthritis patients, whereas no such increase appeared in healthy controls.

CDR1 is SGDLS and CDR2 is YYNGEE in the germline V gene. V was cut by 3 bases and J by 0 bases, with 15 bases left in between. The CDR3 is made up of 17 amino acids. Only in-frame clones appear in the TCRdb table, and some are missing; sequencing was by immunoSEQ multiplex PCR. In the table there are 18,000 or so clones, approximately 80% of which are singletons. This TCR came from an adult with rheumatoid arthritis. The sample comprised CD8+ T cells sorted from blood. The J gene is TRBJ1-4, the V gene TRBV9; perhaps TRBD1 as D (5 bases). The chain's CDR3 is CASSGGGGTSTNEKLFF. Here the CDR3 DNA reads TGTGCCAGCAGCGGGGGTGGGGGGACCTCAACTAATGAAAAACTGTTTTTT.